This T cell receptor beta chain comes out of a study of PD-1 blockade in classical Hodgkin lymphoma. The CDR3 extends over 15 amino acids. The V end was cut by 0 bases, the J end by 0 bases, with 8 bases between. Germline V gives CDR1 KGHSY, CDR2 FQNENV. Every single patient, without exception, relapsed after autologous stem cell transplantation, and brentuximab vedotin exposure varied. TCRdb's copy holds only in-frame clones and misses some; the assay was immunoSEQ multiplex PCR. The table records some 13,000 clones, 70% to 90% of them present only once. This receptor was taken from a human donor with classical Hodgkin lymphoma. This chain uses TRBV16 with TRBJ1-2; D is uncertain. The sample was peripheral blood mononuclear cells (PBMCs), taken at baseline. The CDR3 DNA is TGTGCCAGCAGCCAATCTCCCGACGCTAACTATGGCTACACCTTC. It specifies CASSQSPDANYGYTF.